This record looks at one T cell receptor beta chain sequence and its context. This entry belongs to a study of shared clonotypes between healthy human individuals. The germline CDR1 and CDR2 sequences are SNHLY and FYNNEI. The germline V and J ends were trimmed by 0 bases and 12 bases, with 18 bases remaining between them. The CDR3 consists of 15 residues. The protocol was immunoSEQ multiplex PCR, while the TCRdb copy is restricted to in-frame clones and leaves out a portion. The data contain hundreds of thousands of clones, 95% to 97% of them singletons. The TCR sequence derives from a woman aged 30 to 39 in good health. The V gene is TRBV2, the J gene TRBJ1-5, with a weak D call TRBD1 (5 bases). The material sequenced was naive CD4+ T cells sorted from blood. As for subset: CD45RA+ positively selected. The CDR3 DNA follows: TGTGCCAGCAGTGAAGCGAGGGGACTGGGCCCTGGCCAGCATTTT. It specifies CASSEARGLGPGQHF.